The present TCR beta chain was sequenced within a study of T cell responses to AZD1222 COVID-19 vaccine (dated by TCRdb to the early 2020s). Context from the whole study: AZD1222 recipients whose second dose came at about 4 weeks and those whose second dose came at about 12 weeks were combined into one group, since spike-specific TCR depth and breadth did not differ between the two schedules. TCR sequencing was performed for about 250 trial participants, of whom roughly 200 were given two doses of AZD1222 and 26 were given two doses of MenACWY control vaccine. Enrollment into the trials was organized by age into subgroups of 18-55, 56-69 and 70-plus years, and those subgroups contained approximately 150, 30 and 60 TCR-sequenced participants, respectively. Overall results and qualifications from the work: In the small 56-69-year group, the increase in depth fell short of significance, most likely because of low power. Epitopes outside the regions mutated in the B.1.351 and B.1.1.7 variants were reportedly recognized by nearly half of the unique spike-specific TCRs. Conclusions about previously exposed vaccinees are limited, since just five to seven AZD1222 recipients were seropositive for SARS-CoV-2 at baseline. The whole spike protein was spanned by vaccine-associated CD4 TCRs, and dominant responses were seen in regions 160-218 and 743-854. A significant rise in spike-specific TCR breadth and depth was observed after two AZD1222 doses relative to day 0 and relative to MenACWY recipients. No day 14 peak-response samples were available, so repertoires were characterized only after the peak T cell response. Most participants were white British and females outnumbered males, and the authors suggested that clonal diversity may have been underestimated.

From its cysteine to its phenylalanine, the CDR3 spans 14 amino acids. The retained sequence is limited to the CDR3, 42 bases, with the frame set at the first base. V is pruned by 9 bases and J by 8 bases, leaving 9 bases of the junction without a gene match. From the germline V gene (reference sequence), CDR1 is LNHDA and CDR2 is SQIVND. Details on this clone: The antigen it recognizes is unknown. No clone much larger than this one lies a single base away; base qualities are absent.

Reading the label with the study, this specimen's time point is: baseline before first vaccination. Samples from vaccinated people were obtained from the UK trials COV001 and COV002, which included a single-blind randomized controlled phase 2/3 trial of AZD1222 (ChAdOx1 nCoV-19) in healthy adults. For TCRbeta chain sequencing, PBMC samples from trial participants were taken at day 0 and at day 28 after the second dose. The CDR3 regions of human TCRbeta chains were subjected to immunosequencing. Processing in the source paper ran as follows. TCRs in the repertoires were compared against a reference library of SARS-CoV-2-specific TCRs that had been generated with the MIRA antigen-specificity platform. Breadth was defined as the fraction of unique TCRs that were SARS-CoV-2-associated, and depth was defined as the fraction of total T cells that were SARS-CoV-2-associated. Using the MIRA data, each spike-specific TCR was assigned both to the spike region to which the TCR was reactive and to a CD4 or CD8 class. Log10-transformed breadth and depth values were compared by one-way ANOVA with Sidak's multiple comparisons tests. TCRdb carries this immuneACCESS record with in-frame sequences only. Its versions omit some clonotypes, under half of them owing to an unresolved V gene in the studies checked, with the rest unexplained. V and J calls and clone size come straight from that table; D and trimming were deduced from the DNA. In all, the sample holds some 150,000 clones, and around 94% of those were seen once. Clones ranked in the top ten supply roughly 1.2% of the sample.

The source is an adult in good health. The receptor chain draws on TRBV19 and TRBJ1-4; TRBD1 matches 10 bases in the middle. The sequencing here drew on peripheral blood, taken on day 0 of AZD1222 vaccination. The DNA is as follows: TGTGCCAGCGCAAGGACAGGGGGTGTGGAAAAACTGTTTTTT. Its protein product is CASARTGGVEKLFF.